A single TCR beta chain is shown here with its context. Antigen: not known. The assay was immunoSEQ multiplex PCR, and TCRdb's table has in-frame clones only and misses some. Recorded for this sample: 30,000 to 50,000 clones. The data stem from a study of T cells in women clearing cervical HPV infection. The wider study: With HLA typing for only a few women, HLA confounding remains possible. Study outcomes and limitations: CIN3+ cases had significantly higher TCR richness than controls; evenness did not differ. A classifier using richness and V gene abundances reached an AUC of around 0.78.

All donors had a single incident cervical HPV16 infection, not prevalent. This TCR was sampled from a woman between 18 and 69 years old with a cervical HPV16 infection that either progressed to CIN3+ or cleared (not recorded which). Sequencing input: blood buffy coat.

The chain's CDR3 is CSARDSENEKLFF. CDR3 DNA, as far as it was read: TGCAGTGCTCGGGACAGCGAGAATGAAAAA. This sequence joins TRBV20-1 and TRBJ1-4; 7 bases align to TRBD1. The read terminates 3 residues before the CDR3 end, so the remaining end is supplied by the germline J gene. The CDR3 length is 13 residues. Per the germline V gene, CDR1 is DFQATT and CDR2 is SNEGSKA (reference sequence). Trimming took 5 bases from V and 5 from J; bases not matched to a gene: 5.